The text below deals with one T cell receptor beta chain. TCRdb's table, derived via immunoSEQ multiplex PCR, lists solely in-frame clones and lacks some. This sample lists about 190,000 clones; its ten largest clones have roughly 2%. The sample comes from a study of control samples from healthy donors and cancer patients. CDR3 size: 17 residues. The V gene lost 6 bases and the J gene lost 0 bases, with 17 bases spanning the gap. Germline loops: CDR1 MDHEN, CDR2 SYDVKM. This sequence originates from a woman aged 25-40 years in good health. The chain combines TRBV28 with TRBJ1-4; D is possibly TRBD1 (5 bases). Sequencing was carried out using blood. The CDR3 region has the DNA TGTGCCAGCAGGGGGGGGGTCTCGGATGCAACTAATGAAAAACTGTTTTTT. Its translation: CASRGGVSDATNEKLFF.